This is a list of T cell receptor beta chains from one sample in a study of T cells in Graves' hyperthyroidism and ophthalmopathy. In TCRdb, the multiplex PCR reads were re-called with MiXCR into one record per CDR3 protein. Here the sample spans more than 500,000 distinct CDR3 sequences, about 14% being singletons. The sequenced sample consisted of blood. Receptors were obtained from a woman in her forties with Graves' ophthalmopathy. Both conserved end residues are part of each CDR3. D genes are given only for firm matches. Size tells how often a clone was seen (once, few, many) or the class of an expanded clone, and some rows leave it out.

J: TRBJ2-2; size: .; V: TRBV5-1; D: .; CDR3: CASSPRLLRYTGELFF; DNA: TGCGCCAGCAGCCCCCGACTATTACGGTACACCGGGGAGCTGTTTTTT
J: TRBJ2-7; size: many; V: TRBV11-1; D: .; CDR3: CASSPTDPLKSYEQYF; DNA: TGTGCCAGCAGCCCCACGGATCCTCTCAAATCCTACGAGCAGTACTTC
J: TRBJ2-6; size: many; V: TRBV19; D: .; CDR3: CASSIGSVSGANVLTF; DNA: TGTGCCAGTAGTATAGGTTCGGTCTCTGGGGCCAACGTCCTGACTTTC
J: TRBJ2-7; size: .; V: TRBV7-2; D: TRBD1; CDR3: CASSLYLQGKSEQYF; DNA: TGTGCCAGCAGCTTGTACTTACAGGGGAAAAGCGAGCAGTACTTC
J: TRBJ2-7; size: many; V: TRBV20-1; D: TRBD1; CDR3: CSARGQGVNEQYF; DNA: TGCAGTGCTAGGGGACAGGGGGTCAACGAGCAGTACTTC
J: TRBJ2-4; size: many; V: TRBV5-6; D: .; CDR3: CASSLLYGIAKNIQYF; DNA: TGTGCCAGCAGCTTGCTGTACGGTATAGCCAAAAACATTCAGTACTTC
J: TRBJ2-7; size: many; V: TRBV7-9; D: TRBD2; CDR3: CASGTSGLSYEQYF; DNA: TGTGCCAGCGGGACTAGCGGGCTCTCCTACGAGCAGTACTTC
J: TRBJ1-2; size: many; V: TRBV30; D: TRBD1; CDR3: CAWATGGLYGYTF; DNA: TGTGCCTGGGCGACAGGGGGACTCTATGGCTACACCTTC
J: TRBJ2-5; size: .; V: TRBV11-2; D: .; CDR3: CASSSQGKQTQYF; DNA: TGTGCCAGCAGTAGTCAGGGGAAACAGACCCAGTACTTC
J: TRBJ1-2; size: many; V: TRBV19; D: .; CDR3: CASTKTAGRNYGYTF; DNA: TGTGCCAGTACAAAGACGGCCGGAAGAAACTATGGCTACACCTTC
J: TRBJ2-2; size: many; V: TRBV20-1; D: .; CDR3: CSARDLGPKNTGELFF; DNA: TGCAGTGCTAGAGATTTGGGGCCGAAGAACACCGGGGAGCTGTTTTTT
J: TRBJ1-1; size: many; V: TRBV7-9; D: .; CDR3: CASSFIGGKGDTEAFF; DNA: TGTGCCAGCAGCTTTATCGGGGGCAAAGGAGACACTGAAGCTTTCTTT
J: TRBJ2-7; size: .; V: TRBV30; D: .; CDR3: CAWSVLGPGYEQYF; DNA: TGTGCCTGGAGTGTACTGGGACCAGGCTACGAGCAGTACTTC
J: TRBJ2-7; size: once; V: TRBV4-1; D: .; CDR3: CASSPSPQGPYEQYF; DNA: TGCGCCAGCAGCCCCAGCCCCCAGGGTCCCTACGAGCAGTACTTC
J: TRBJ2-5; size: few; V: TRBV27; D: TRBD1; CDR3: CASSARGTGGQETQYF; DNA: TGTGCCAGCAGTGCCCGCGGGACAGGGGGTCAAGAGACCCAGTACTTC
J: TRBJ2-7; size: .; V: TRBV27; D: TRBD2; CDR3: CASSATSGFSYEQYF; DNA: TGTGCCAGCAGTGCCACTAGCGGGTTCTCCTACGAGCAGTACTTC
J: TRBJ1-1; size: many; V: TRBV6-5; D: .; CDR3: CASSYREATNTEAFF; DNA: TGTGCCAGCAGTTACCGTGAGGCCACGAACACTGAAGCTTTCTTT
J: TRBJ1-5; size: many; V: TRBV7-9; D: .; CDR3: CASSSLTWGGSQPQHF; DNA: TGTGCCAGCAGCTCCTTAACCTGGGGGGGCAGTCAGCCCCAGCATTTT
J: TRBJ2-7; size: .; V: TRBV2; D: TRBD1; CDR3: CASSGSDRGNEQYF; DNA: TGTGCCAGCAGTGGGTCTGACAGGGGAAACGAGCAGTACTTC
J: TRBJ2-2; size: .; V: TRBV2; D: .; CDR3: CASKPGAGELFF; DNA: TGTGCCAGCAAACCAGGGGCCGGGGAGCTGTTTTTT
J: TRBJ2-2; size: .; V: TRBV29-1; D: TRBD1; CDR3: CSVIGQVNTGELFF; DNA: TGCAGCGTTATAGGACAGGTGAACACCGGGGAGCTGTTTTTT
J: TRBJ2-7; size: many; V: TRBV6-5; D: TRBD2; CDR3: CASRSGLPPYEQYF; DNA: TGTGCCAGCAGGTCGGGACTACCGCCATACGAGCAGTACTTC
J: TRBJ1-1; size: .; V: TRBV18; D: TRBD1; CDR3: CANSPQGGIEAFF; DNA: TGTGCCAACTCACCGCAGGGGGGGATTGAAGCTTTCTTT
J: TRBJ1-1; size: .; V: TRBV28; D: .; CDR3: CASTLGGGWGTEAFF; DNA: TGTGCCAGCACCTTAGGAGGAGGGTGGGGCACTGAAGCTTTCTTT
J: TRBJ1-5; size: many; V: TRBV4-3; D: .; CDR3: CASSQAGDGNQPQHF; DNA: TGCGCCAGCAGCCAAGCCGGGGACGGCAATCAGCCCCAGCATTTT
J: TRBJ2-5; size: .; V: TRBV9; D: TRBD2; CDR3: CASSETSGRSSETQYF; DNA: TGTGCCAGCAGCGAAACTAGCGGGAGGTCGTCAGAGACCCAGTACTTC
J: TRBJ2-2; size: few; V: TRBV4-2; D: .; CDR3: CASSQDGHANTGELFF; DNA: TGTGCCAGCAGCCAAGATGGGCACGCGAACACCGGGGAGCTGTTTTTT
J: TRBJ2-7; size: many; V: TRBV7-2; D: .; CDR3: CASSSGSRDEQYF; DNA: TGTGCCAGCAGCTCGGGGAGTAGGGACGAGCAGTACTTC
J: TRBJ1-5; size: many; V: TRBV5-1; D: .; CDR3: CASSQGQGHQPQHF; DNA: TGCGCCAGCAGCCAAGGCCAGGGACATCAGCCCCAGCATTTT
J: TRBJ1-1; size: many; V: TRBV12-3/TRBV12-4; D: TRBD1; CDR3: CASSLEGARTEAFF; DNA: TGTGCCAGCAGTCTTGAGGGGGCGCGCACTGAAGCTTTCTTT
J: TRBJ1-6; size: .; V: TRBV2; D: .; CDR3: CASSERRAGGSPLHF; DNA: TGTGCCAGCAGTGAACGTCGGGCTGGGGGTTCACCCCTCCACTTT
J: TRBJ2-2; size: few; V: TRBV29-1; D: .; CDR3: CSTSGAEGANTGELFF; DNA: TGCAGCACCTCGGGGGCGGAGGGAGCGAACACCGGGGAGCTGTTTTTT
J: TRBJ2-5; size: many; V: TRBV28; D: .; CDR3: CPPMGEDGETQYF; DNA: TGTCCACCGATGGGGGAGGATGGGGAGACCCAGTACTTC
J: TRBJ1-2; size: many; V: TRBV7-8; D: .; CDR3: CASSLSQGGRGYTF; DNA: TGTGCCAGCAGCTTAAGCCAGGGAGGTCGTGGCTACACCTTC
J: TRBJ1-5; size: many; V: TRBV28; D: .; CDR3: CASTRDGFNQPQHF; DNA: TGTGCCAGCACCAGGGACGGATTCAATCAGCCCCAGCATTTT
J: TRBJ1-2; size: .; V: TRBV18; D: .; CDR3: CASSPTGDPGYTF; DNA: TGTGCCAGCTCACCAACGGGCGATCCTGGCTACACCTTC
J: TRBJ1-5; size: many; V: TRBV19; D: .; CDR3: CASRDKYNQPQHF; DNA: TGTGCCAGTAGAGACAAGTACAATCAGCCCCAGCATTTT
J: TRBJ1-1; size: many; V: TRBV7-2; D: TRBD1; CDR3: CASSSGTGAMTEAFF; DNA: TGTGCCAGCAGCTCGGGGACAGGGGCGATGACTGAAGCTTTCTTT
J: TRBJ1-1; size: once; V: TRBV12-3/TRBV12-4; D: .; CDR3: CASSSQLPNTEAFF; DNA: TGTGCCAGCAGTTCCCAGCTACCGAACACTGAAGCTTTCTTT
J: TRBJ2-7; size: .; V: TRBV30; D: .; CDR3: CAWSRDSGEQYF; DNA: TGTGCCTGGAGTAGGGATTCGGGAGAGCAGTACTTC
J: TRBJ1-1; size: .; V: TRBV28; D: TRBD1; CDR3: CASSNLGQGAQTEAFF; DNA: TGTGCCAGCAGCAATTTGGGACAGGGGGCGCAGACTGAAGCTTTCTTT